This T cell receptor (beta chain) is drawn from a study of cytomegalovirus exposure and HLA in healthy donors. Of note for this clone: The antigen remains unidentified.

The donors comprised healthy bone marrow donors. The PCR ran on 60 Vbeta and 13 Jbeta primers. TCRdb's table, derived via immunoSEQ multiplex PCR, lists solely in-frame clones and lacks some. The sample holds approximately 98,000 clones, about 74% seen once. CDR1 is SEHNR and CDR2 is FQNEAQ in the germline V gene (reference sequence). The V segment lost 2 bases and the J segment 2 bases; nucleotides outside the gene matches: 3. This CDR3 region has 14 residues. Study-level results: In a later analysis, productive TCRs from donors in an Asian-associated ancestry cluster reportedly carried fewer N-insertions than the cohort mean.

Specimen: PBMCs. This sequence was found in a male donor in good health and CMV-seronegative. The genes are TRBV7-9 and TRBJ2-7, with 7 bases lining up with TRBD2. The CDR3 DNA is TGTGCCAGCAGCTTACGCGGGGGAACCTACGAGCAGTACTTC. Protein product: CASSLRGGTYEQYF.